This T cell receptor (beta chain) was profiled in a study of shared clonotypes between healthy human individuals. Study outcomes and limitations: Clonotypes shared by all four sorted-subset donors had higher generation probabilities than non-shared clonotypes. In several donors, approximately 5% of naive CD4 clonotypes appeared in common. Larger richness was generally estimated for naive than memory subsets.

This CDR3 spans 13 amino acids. With 6 bases removed from V and 0 bases from J, the gap between germline ends came to 3 bases. Germline loops: CDR1 LNHDA, CDR2 SQIVND (reference sequence). In the authors' workflow: Because ImmunoSEQ provided only junction sequences with no quality scores, the filtering differed. Repertoires were generated with immunoSEQ multiplex PCR, while TCRdb's copy carries only in-frame clones and drops some. The D gene and trimming were derived from the DNA, and the V and J assignments and clone size from that table. The sample contains 850,000 to 1,200,000 clones, around 74% of which appear only once. This clone was counted between two and nine times. Its antigen is undetermined.

The chain joins TRBV19 to TRBJ1-6; no clear D gene. The sequence came from a man aged 18 to 30 in good health. What was sequenced was memory CD4+ T cells sorted from blood. Subset described: CD45RA-negative fraction. CDR3 residues: CASRRSYNSPLHF. The CDR3 coding sequence is TGTGCCAGTAGACGCTCCTATAATTCACCCCTCCACTTT.